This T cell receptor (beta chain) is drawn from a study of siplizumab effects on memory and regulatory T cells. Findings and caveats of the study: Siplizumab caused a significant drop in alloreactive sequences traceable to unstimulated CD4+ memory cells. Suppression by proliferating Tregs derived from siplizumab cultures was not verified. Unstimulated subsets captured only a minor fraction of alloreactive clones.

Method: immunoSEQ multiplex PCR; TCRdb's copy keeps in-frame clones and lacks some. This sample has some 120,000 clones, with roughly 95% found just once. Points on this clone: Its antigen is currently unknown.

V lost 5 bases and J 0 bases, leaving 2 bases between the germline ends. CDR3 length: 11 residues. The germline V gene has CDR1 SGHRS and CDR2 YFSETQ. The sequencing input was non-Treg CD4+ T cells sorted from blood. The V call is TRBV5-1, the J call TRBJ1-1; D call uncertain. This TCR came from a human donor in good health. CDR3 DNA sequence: TGCGCCAGCAGAGTGAACACTGAAGCTTTCTTT. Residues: CASRVNTEAFF.